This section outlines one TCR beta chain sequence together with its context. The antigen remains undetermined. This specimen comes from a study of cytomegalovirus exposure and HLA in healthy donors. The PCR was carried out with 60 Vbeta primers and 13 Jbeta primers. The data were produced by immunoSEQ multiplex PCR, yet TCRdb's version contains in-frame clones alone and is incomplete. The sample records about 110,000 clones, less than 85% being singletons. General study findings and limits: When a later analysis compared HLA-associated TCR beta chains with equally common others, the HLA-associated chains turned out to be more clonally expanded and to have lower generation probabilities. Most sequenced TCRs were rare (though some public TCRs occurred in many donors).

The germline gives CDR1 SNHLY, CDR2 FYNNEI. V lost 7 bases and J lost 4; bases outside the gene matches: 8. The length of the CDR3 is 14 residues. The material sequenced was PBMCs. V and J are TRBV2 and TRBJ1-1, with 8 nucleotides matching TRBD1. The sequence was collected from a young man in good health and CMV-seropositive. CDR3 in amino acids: CASTWDRPSTEAFF. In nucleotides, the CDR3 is TGTGCCAGCACTTGGGACAGGCCTTCCACTGAAGCTTTCTTT.